The source of this TCR beta chain is a study of beta chain features in type 1 diabetes. Study-level points and caveats: TCRB CDR3s were moderately but significantly shorter in Type 1 diabetes patients in all four CD4+ subsets.

The authors reverse transcribed all of the isolated RNA, so sequencing captured expressed TCRB transcripts. Libraries were prepared by immunoSEQ multiplex PCR; TCRdb keeps only in-frame clonotypes and omits some of them. The table has around 50,000 clones, roughly 40% seen once. CDR1 is SGHRS and CDR2 is YFSETQ in the germline V gene. Unmatched junction bases numbered 10, after V lost 4 bases and J lost 5 bases. There are 16 residues in the CDR3. As for this clone: Its antigen is undetermined.

The V call is TRBV5-1, the J call TRBJ2-7; 12 nucleotides match TRBD2. The sequencing input was stem cell memory CD4+ T cells from blood. The receptor comes from a man aged 25-40 years with type 1 diabetes. In DNA form, the CDR3 reads TGCGCCAGCAGCCCCGGACTAGCGGGGAGTCAGCACGAGCAGTACTTC. Translation: CASSPGLAGSQHEQYF.